Below are 26 T cell receptor beta chains sequenced from a single sample in a study of regulatory T cells in long-lasting Graves disease. As for time point: persistent/refractory GD, antithyroid drugs over 5 years with positive TRAb. PBMC RNA was the source of the TCR library. Combining iRepertoire HTBI primers with Arm-PCR of CDR3 regions, the authors built TCR beta libraries. Using its own MiXCR run on the multiplex PCR reads, TCRdb lists one record per CDR3 protein. The sample records nearly 350,000 distinct CDR3 sequences, around 20% being singletons. The source was peripheral blood mononuclear cells (PBMCs), collected when the disease was refractory, from a patient treated with antithyroid drugs. These receptors originate from a female donor with Graves disease.

This clonotype is a singleton in its sample. The chain has TRBV3-1 and TRBJ2-3; 9 bases map to TRBD2. The junction had 8 bases not matched to a gene; V was cut back by 4 bases and J by 6 bases. The germline V gene encodes CDR1 LGHDT and CDR2 YNNKEL (reference sequence). The CDR3 extends over 15 amino acids. The CDR3: CASSPGVAGADTQYF. CDR3 bases: TGTGCCAGCAGCCCCGGGGTAGCGGGAGCGGATACGCAGTATTTT.

This clonotype was observed at least ten times. This chain joins TRBV5-1 and TRBJ1-2, with 7 positions matching TRBD1. Germline CDR1 is SGHRS and CDR2 is YFSETQ. This CDR3 is 14 amino acids long. V lost 3 bases, J lost 8 bases, and 10 bases stayed unmatched. The CDR3 spells CASSSQTGDDGYTF. Here the CDR3 DNA reads TGCGCCAGCAGCTCGCAAACAGGGGATGACGGCTACACCTTC.

There are many counts of this clonotype. This chain uses TRBV2 with TRBJ1-6, with unresolved D. With 0 bases removed from V and 0 bases from J, the gap between germline ends came to 9 bases. This CDR3 has 17 residues. Germline V CDR1 and CDR2: SNHLY, FYNNEI. CDR3 sequence (DNA): TGTGCCAGCAGTGAAGCGAGAGGGAGCTCCTATAATTCACCCCTCCACTTT. As protein: CASSEARGSSYNSPLHF.

This sequence joins TRBV6-1 and TRBJ2-7; D perhaps matches TRBD2 (5 bases). Germline V gene lookup returns CDR1 MNHNS and CDR2 SASEGT. The CDR3 spans 17 residues. With 5 bases removed from V and 3 bases from J, the gap between germline ends came to 23 bases. DNA of the CDR3: TGTGCCAGCAGTACCCGGTTAAGTAGAACTACTAGCTACGAGCAGTACTTC. Translated: CASSTRLSRTTSYEQYF.

Notes on this clonotype: This CDR3 is missing its conserved last phenylalanine or tryptophan, likely due to a read error. The chain employs TRBV2 and TRBJ2-1; D possibly corresponds to TRBD1 (6 bases). Germline CDR1 reads SNHLY; CDR2 reads FYNNEI. The CDR3 is 15 residues long. Trimming removed 5 bases at V and 4 bases at J, with 15 bases between. The CDR3 loop is CASSPTGLGYNEQFL. The CDR3 bases are TGTGCCAGCAGTCCCACAGGGTTGGGATACAATGAGCAGTTCCTC.

Concerning this clonotype: A much bigger clone sits one base away, suggesting this may be a read error. The rearrangement joins TRBV11-2 to TRBJ2-5; the D gene could be TRBD1 or TRBD2 (6 bases each). Germline V gene sequence: CDR1 SGHAT, CDR2 FQNNGV. V was cut by 4 bases and J by 4 bases, with 10 bases left in between. This CDR3 has 13 amino acids. CDR3 DNA: TGTGCCAGCAGCTCAGAGGGGGGAGAGACCCAGTACTTC. Translation: CASSSEGGETQYF.

This clonotype was seen more than once but under ten times. This chain connects TRBV11-2 to TRBJ2-7; 7 nucleotides match TRBD2. The CDR3 length is 16 residues. The V segment lost 0 bases and the J segment 9 bases; nucleotides outside the gene matches: 14. Germline CDR1 SGHAT, CDR2 FQNNGV. CDR3 amino acids: CASSLDPSGRVGGQYF. DNA of the CDR3: TGTGCCAGCAGCTTAGATCCTAGCGGCCGGGTGGGTGGGCAGTACTTC.

CDR3 nucleotide sequence: TGTGCCAGCAGCGAGTCCGGGGAGGGGGCCGGCACTGAAGCTTTCTTT. Translated: CASSESGEGAGTEAFF. The chain combines TRBV9 with TRBJ1-1; the match to TRBD1 covers 7 bases. The CDR3 covers 16 residues. The V and J ends lost 3 bases and 4 bases, in that order; junction bases with no gene match: 12. Germline V gene sequence: CDR1 SGDLS, CDR2 YYNGEE. The entire variable domain, with the rest obtained from reference TRBV9 and TRBJ1-1, is as follows: DSGVTQTPKHLITATGQRVTLRCSPRSGDLSVYWYQQSLDQGLQFLIQYYNGEERAKGNILERFSAQQFPDLHSELNLSSLELGDSALYFCASSESGEGAGTEAFFGQGTRLTVV.

V is TRBV6-1 and J is TRBJ2-7; 11 bases agree with TRBD1. The V and J ends lost 10 bases and 2 bases, in that order; junction bases with no gene match: 7. CDR1 and CDR2 from the germline V gene are MNHNS and SASEGT. There are 14 residues in the CDR3. CDR3 region: CATRDRGIPYEQYF. The CDR3 DNA reads TGTGCCACGCGGGACAGGGGGATACCCTACGAGCAGTACTTC.

The rearrangement joins TRBV4-3 to TRBJ2-2, with 9 bases matching TRBD1. This CDR3 contains 23 residues. V shed 0 bases, J shed 6 bases, and the junction held 26 bases outside the gene matches. Germline-derived CDR1 and CDR2 are LGHNA and YSLEER. CDR3 DNA: TGCGCCAGCAGCCAAGAACCGAAAAAAAAAAAAACGACCGGGACAGGGTTTCCCGGGGAGCTGTTTTTT. Its translation: CASSQEPKKKKTTGTGFPGELFF.

This clonotype was recorded a few times. The CDR3 reads CSARDLGGNYEQYF. As DNA, the CDR3 is TGCAGTGCTAGAGATCTAGGGGGGAACTACGAGCAGTACTTC. This sequence joins TRBV20-1 and TRBJ2-7; either TRBD1 or TRBD2 may fit D (6 bases each). Germline CDR1 is DFQATT and CDR2 is SNEGSKA (reference sequence). With 0 bases removed from V and 3 bases from J, the gap between germline ends came to 12 bases. This CDR3 has 14 amino acids.

This clonotype came up a few times. The rearrangement joins TRBV19 to TRBJ2-5; D may be TRBD1 (6 bases). CDR3 size: 17 residues. Trimming shortened V by 5 bases and J by 0 bases, and 19 bases separated the two germline ends. In germline, CDR1 is LNHDA, CDR2 SQIVND (reference sequence). The CDR3 nucleotides read TGTGCCAGTAGTCCCTCACCCCCTCAGGGGAACCAAGAGACCCAGTACTTC. Translation: CASSPSPPQGNQETQYF.

The gene calls are TRBV7-2 and TRBJ1-2, with D hard to call. The germline V gene has CDR1 SGHTA and CDR2 FQGNSA. V was pared by 4 bases and J by 8 bases, with 11 bases between. This CDR3 spans 12 amino acids. The CDR3 region is CASSSTAGGYTF. Here the CDR3 DNA reads TGTGCCAGCAGCTCTACGGCGGGAGGCTACACCTTC.

In its sample, this clonotype was seen a few times. The chain employs TRBV28 and TRBJ2-3; tentatively, D is TRBD1 or TRBD2 (6 bases each). The CDR3 sequence is 14 residues long. Germline CDR1 and CDR2: MDHEN and SYDVKM. The ends were cut back, 5 bases at V and 1 base at J, with 10 bases in the middle. For the CDR3, the DNA is TGTGCCAGCAGTAATAGGGGGGGCACAGATACGCAGTATTTT. Translation gives CASSNRGGTDTQYF.

With regard to this clonotype: This likely reflects a read error, since a far larger clone is one base away. V and J are TRBV7-2 and TRBJ1-6; D call uncertain. This CDR3 is 13 amino acids long. The V and J ends lost 2 bases and 12 bases respectively, with 11 bases between them. Germline V gene sequence: CDR1 SGHTA, CDR2 FQGNSA. CDR3 loop: CASSLPGDLPLHF. CDR3 in DNA: TGTGCCAGCAGCTTACCCGGGGATTTACCCCTCCACTTT.

The chain uses TRBV7-8 and TRBJ1-2, with D tentatively TRBD1 (5 bases). The germline CDR1 and CDR2 sequences are SGHVS and FQNEAQ. The CDR3 covers 18 residues. The V end lost 5 bases, the J end lost 5 bases, and 27 bases lay between the germline ends. In DNA, the CDR3 is TGTGCCAGCAGCCCAAGGAGGTTCCAGGGTTCGACTGAATATGGCTACACCTTC. It yields the protein CASSPRRFQGSTEYGYTF. Full variable domain (rest looked up from reference TRBV7-8 and TRBJ1-2): GAGVSQSPRYKVAKRGQDVALRCDPISGHVSLFWYQQALGQGPEFLTYFQNEAQLDKSGLPSDRFFAERPEGSVSTLKIQRTQQEDSAVYLCASSPRRFQGSTEYGYTFGSGTRLTVV.

In its sample, this clonotype was seen a few times. The V and J genes are TRBV19 and TRBJ1-1; D is undetermined. Germline values: CDR1 LNHDA, CDR2 SQIVND (reference sequence). V gave up 5 bases and J gave up 4 bases, with 17 bases separating them. The CDR3 is made up of 15 amino acids. The CDR3 is CASSLAPREGTEAFF. The DNA for the CDR3 is TGTGCCAGTAGTCTTGCCCCTCGGGAGGGCACTGAAGCTTTCTTT.

This CDR3 reads CASGLTLRETQYF. CDR3 sequence (DNA): TGTGCCAGCGGGCTAACTCTTCGGGAGACCCAGTACTTC. The rearrangement links TRBV6-2 or TRBV6-3 to TRBJ2-5; no clear D gene. Trimming removed 8 bases from V and 5 bases from J, with 15 bases in between. The CDR3 has 13 residues. CDR1 and CDR2 (germline): MNHEY, SVGEGT.

This clonotype was counted ten times or more. This rearrangement joins TRBV28 to TRBJ2-7; possibly TRBD2 for D (7 bases). Germline assignment: CDR1 MDHEN and CDR2 SYDVKM. V was cut by 8 bases and J by 2 bases, with 13 bases left in between. The CDR3 totals 13 residues. CDR3 amino acids: CASLGGTTYEQYF. CDR3 coding DNA: TGTGCCAGCCTGGGGGGGACAACCTACGAGCAGTACTTC. The full variable domain, in which reference TRBV28 and TRBJ2-7 provide the parts outside the CDR3, is DVKVTQSSRYLVKRTGEKVFLECVQDMDHENMFWYRQDPGLGLRLIYFSYDVKMKEKGDIPEGYSVSREKKERFSLILESASTNQTSMYLCASLGGTTYEQYFGPGTRLTVT.

Of note for this clonotype: Given a much more abundant clone one base away, this may be a read error. This sequence joins TRBV15 and TRBJ2-5; 9 bases fit TRBD2. The CDR3 spans 16 residues. Germline V gene lookup returns CDR1 LNHNV and CDR2 YYDKDF (reference sequence). V shed 7 bases and J 7 bases; nucleotides not matched to a gene: 16. The CDR3 loop reads CATTWTWTSVWGTQYF. The CDR3, as DNA: TGTGCCACCACCTGGACTTGGACTAGCGTCTGGGGGACCCAGTACTTC.

This clonotype has a handful of counts. V and J are TRBV24-1 and TRBJ2-7, with D possibly being TRBD1 (6 bases). Per germline, CDR1 KGHDR and CDR2 SFDVKD. This CDR3 is 13 amino acids long. Trimming took 4 bases from V and 6 from J, leaving 12 bases between them. The CDR3 reads CATSDGAGAEQYF. The DNA for the CDR3 is TGTGCCACCAGTGACGGGGCAGGGGCCGAGCAGTACTTC.

This clonotype was seen ten or more times. V usage is TRBV29-1 and J usage is TRBJ1-1; D possibly corresponds to TRBD1 (6 bases). Trimming took 8 bases from V and 4 from J, leaving 17 bases between them. Germline V CDR1 and CDR2: SQVTM, ANQGSEA. This CDR3 contains 13 residues. The CDR3 sequence: CSPTEVGGTEAFF. DNA for the CDR3: TGCAGCCCAACGGAAGTAGGGGGCACTGAAGCTTTCTTT.

This clonotype was recorded only once. CDR3 DNA sequence: TGTGCCAGCAGCTTAACCCCAGGGGACGTGGAGACCCAGTACTTC. It encodes CASSLTPGDVETQYF. The chain has TRBV7-3 and TRBJ2-7, with a possible D match to TRBD1 (6 bases). The end of the DNA aligns better with TRBJ2-5, so the J call may be wrong. The CDR3 covers 15 residues. Germline CDR1 is SGHTA and CDR2 is FQGTGA.

This clonotype has at least ten counts. This chain uses TRBV28 with TRBJ1-5, with 8 nucleotides matching TRBD1. CDR3 length: 17 residues. The germline CDR1 and CDR2 sequences are MDHEN and SYDVKM. The V gene end was trimmed by 6 bases and the J gene end by 2 bases; junction bases not matched to a gene: 12. CDR3 DNA sequence: TGTGCCAGCAGCCCGATCGGACTGACAGGGGGCAATCAGCCCCAGCATTTT. It is translated as CASSPIGLTGGNQPQHF.

This clonotype was observed at least ten times. This sequence joins TRBV30 and TRBJ1-6; D remains ambiguous. The germline CDR1 and CDR2 sequences are GTSNPN and SVGIG (reference sequence). The CDR3 has 15 residues. V was shortened by 3 bases and J by 6 bases, with 15 bases between the two germline ends. The CDR3 loop is CAWRPGRIRNSPLHF. DNA for the CDR3: TGTGCCTGGAGACCTGGCCGAATACGTAATTCACCCCTCCACTTT.

V and J are TRBV19 and TRBJ2-1; TRBD2 might be the D (6 bases). V was cut by 1 base and J by 10 bases, with 11 bases left in between. CDR3 size: 13 residues. CDR1 is LNHDA, CDR2 SQIVND, per germline (reference sequence). The CDR3: CASSIGGEEEQFF. Written as DNA, the CDR3 is TGTGCCAGTAGTATAGGGGGGGAAGAGGAGCAGTTCTTC. The variable domain in full, with the rest retrieved from reference TRBV19 and TRBJ2-1, is DGGITQSPKYLFRKEGQNVTLSCEQNLNHDAMYWYRQDPGQGLRLIYYSQIVNDFQKGDIAEGYSVSREKKESFPLTVTSAQKNPTAFYLCASSIGGEEEQFFGPGTRLTVL.